This T cell receptor beta chain was captured by sequencing in a study of response to subunit inactivated influenza vaccine. Germline V gives CDR1 MDHEN, CDR2 SYDVKM. CDR3 length equals 15 residues. V shed 4 bases and J 5 bases; nucleotides not matched to a gene: 8. Points from the study as a whole: Each seasonal influenza vaccination recruits few new T cells, the authors suggested.

In the case of this clonotype: Its antigen remains unidentified.

Each CDR3 protein gets one entry after TCRdb re-called the RT-PCR reads with MiXCR. The table includes 150,000 to 200,000 distinct CDR3 sequences, approximately 11% detected once. The chain uses TRBV28 and TRBJ1-3, with 7 nucleotides matching TRBD1. This sample comprised non-naive T cells sorted from PBMCs, obtained more than 35 days after vaccination. This clonotype was obtained from a man aged 45-60 years who received an inactivated influenza vaccine. The CDR3 nucleotides are TGTGCCAGCAGTTCACCGACAGGGTATAGAAACACCATATATTTT. This codes for CASSSPTGYRNTIYF.